The clone carrying this T cell receptor (beta chain) was recorded once. Antigen specificity is unknown. The data are from a study of CD8+ T cells in alopecia areata. Overall study context: Tofacitinib ran for 6 to 18 months before 6 months off drug. Study-level results: Clonality in lesional scalp, especially alopecia totalis/universalis, exceeded that of normal scalp.

RNA, once extracted, was reverse transcribed into cDNA for use as the sequencing template. Libraries were prepared by immunoSEQ multiplex PCR; TCRdb keeps only in-frame clonotypes and omits some of them. Counted here are some 150,000 clones, around 50% occurring once; the ten biggest clones make up just under 20%. The CDR3 spans 18 residues. Germline V gene sequence: CDR1 SEHNR, CDR2 FQNEAQ (reference sequence). Trimming removed 6 bases from V and 4 bases from J, with 27 bases in between. The source was CD8+ T cells sorted from blood, collected at week 0. The J gene is TRBJ2-5, the V gene TRBV7-9, with D possibly TRBD2 on 6 matching bases. This clonotype was obtained from a human donor with alopecia areata. The CDR3 sequence is CASSPINTGGGAGETQYF. In DNA, the CDR3 is TGTGCCAGCAGTCCTATAAATACCGGCGGAGGGGCTGGAGAGACCCAGTACTTC. Using reference TRBV7-9 and TRBJ2-5 for the parts outside the CDR3, the full variable domain is DTGVSQNPRHKITKRGQNVTFRCDPISEHNRLYWYRQTLGQGPEFLTYFQNEAQLEKSRLLSDRFSAERPKGSFSTLEIQRTEQGDSAMYLCASSPINTGGGAGETQYFGPGTRLLVL.